The 8 T cell receptor beta chains below were found in one sample sequenced in a study of vaccination and CD4 T cells after COVID-19 (dated by TCRdb to 2021 to 2024). This specimen's treatment or condition label, per the study, means: approximately nine-day PBMC culture with coronavirus spike peptide pools or control peptides (ViraFEST assay). For these TCRs, the target antigens are not known. Libraries were constructed by PCR. The sample was run on an Illumina iSeq 100. DNA from cultured CD4+ T cells underwent TCR sequencing with the Oncomine TCR Beta short-read assay at the Johns Hopkins FTIC core. Starting from the raw public reads, TCRdb applied fastp trimming at Q25, assembled clones with MiXCR and retained in-frame beta chains. Entries are consolidated by CDR3 protein sequence, retaining the most common genes and DNA. The sample table shows several thousand distinct CDR3 sequences, and around 82% are seen once. In total, the top ten clones hold roughly half of the sample.

Input material: CD4+ T cells from blood, cultured in vitro. The receptors stem from a human donor who had recovered from COVID-19.

This clonotype was recorded only once. The chain carries TRBV20-1 and TRBJ1-5; no clear D. Trimming pared 6 bases from V and 3 bases from J, leaving 12 bases between. Per germline, CDR1 DFQATT and CDR2 SNEGSKA (reference sequence). The CDR3 covers 13 residues. The CDR3 spells CSAGSGLNQPQHF. The CDR3 DNA is TGCAGTGCGGGGAGTGGTCTCAATCAGCCCCAGCATTTT.

This clonotype was observed a few times. V is TRBV7-2 and J is TRBJ2-5; possibly TRBD2 for D (7 bases). V lost 7 bases and J 7 bases, leaving 16 bases between the germline ends. The germline gives CDR1 SGHTA, CDR2 FQGNSA. The CDR3 length is 13 residues. This chain's CDR3 is CASTNGGPGTQYF. In DNA, the CDR3 is TGTGCCAGCACGAACGGGGGGCCTGGGACCCAGTACTTC.

The rearrangement links TRBV6-1 to TRBJ1-5, with 8 bases aligning to TRBD1. This CDR3 contains 14 residues. V shed 4 bases, J shed 4 bases, and the junction held 3 bases outside the gene matches. Germline-derived CDR1 and CDR2 are MNHNS and SASEGT. In DNA form, the CDR3 reads TGTGCCAGCAGTGGACAGGGGACTAATCAGCCCCAGCATTTT. Translating gives CASSGQGTNQPQHF.

The chain employs TRBV20-1 and TRBJ2-5; 7 bases align to TRBD1. Germline CDR1 is DFQATT and CDR2 is SNEGSKA (reference sequence). CDR3 length equals 15 residues. The V segment lost 0 bases and the J segment 4 bases; nucleotides outside the gene matches: 8. The CDR3 here is CSARDGGRDRETQYF. In nucleotides, the CDR3 is TGCAGTGCTAGAGACGGCGGCCGGGACAGAGAGACCCAGTACTTC.

The chain employs TRBV20-1 and TRBJ2-1; D might be TRBD2 (6 bases). Trimming shortened V by 0 bases and J by 0 bases, and 15 bases separated the two germline ends. Germline V gene data show CDR1 as DFQATT and CDR2 as SNEGSKA (reference sequence). This CDR3 has 17 residues. CDR3 in DNA: TGCAGTGCTAGAGATGGGGGTCGGGGGAGCTCCTACAATGAGCAGTTCTTC. The encoded protein is CSARDGGRGSSYNEQFF.

The chain links TRBV10-3 to TRBJ1-2; 11 positions agree with TRBD1. Trimming took 4 bases from V and 3 from J; bases not matched to a gene: 1. The CDR3 runs 14 residues. Germline V gene data show CDR1 as ENHRY and CDR2 as SYGVKD. CDR3 in DNA: TGTGCCATCAGTGGGGACAGGGGGGACTATGGCTACACCTTC. Encoded protein: CAISGDRGDYGYTF.

The V and J genes are TRBV20-1 and TRBJ1-1, with TRBD1 as a possible D gene (5 bases). CDR1 is DFQATT, CDR2 SNEGSKA, per germline (reference sequence). V was trimmed by 2 bases and J by 5 bases, leaving 12 bases between them. The CDR3 totals 13 residues. The CDR3 nucleotides are TGCAGTGCTAGAAGGGACGGGAGTACTGAAGCTTTCTTT. It yields the protein CSARRDGSTEAFF.

The chain recombines TRBV20-1 with TRBJ2-1; TRBD2 matches at 13 bases. This CDR3 is 16 amino acids long. Per germline, CDR1 DFQATT and CDR2 SNEGSKA (reference sequence). Trimming cost V 4 bases and J 1 base; bases outside gene matches: 4. For the CDR3, the DNA is TGCAGTGCTAACGGACTAGCGGGGGATTCCTACAATGAGCAGTTCTTC. Encoded protein: CSANGLAGDSYNEQFF.